Presented here are 3 T cell receptor beta chains from one specimen sequenced in a study of blood T cell repertoires in COVID-19. Sequencing used immunoSEQ multiplex PCR; TCRdb keeps in-frame clones, though not all of them. The sample contains 450,000 or so clones, 80% to 95% of which appear only once. The sample was PBMCs or T cells enriched from blood (not recorded which). Receptors originate from a man between 18 and 29 years old who had recovered from COVID-19.

The chain joins TRBV28 to TRBJ2-2; 9 positions match TRBD2. Trimming cost V 5 bases and J 0 bases; bases outside gene matches: 4. The length of the CDR3 is 16 residues. Germline loops: CDR1 MDHEN, CDR2 SYDVKM. In nucleotides, the CDR3 is TGTGCCAGCAGTCGAACTAGCGGGTCGAACACCGGGGAGCTGTTTTTT. It specifies CASSRTSGSNTGELFF.

V gene TRBV18 combines with J gene TRBJ1-2, with D tentatively TRBD1 (5 bases). With 6 bases removed from V and 4 bases from J, the gap between germline ends came to 12 bases. This CDR3 spans 13 amino acids. Germline-derived CDR1 and CDR2 are KGHSH and LQKENI. For the CDR3, the DNA is TGTGCCAGCTCCGAGACAGCGGGCTATGGCTACACCTTC. This translates into CASSETAGYGYTF. The full variable domain, rest sourced from reference TRBV18 and TRBJ1-2, is NAGVMQNPRHLVRRRGQEARLRCSPMKGHSHVYWYRQLPEEGLKFMVYLQKENIIDESGMPKERFSAEFPKEGPSILRIQQVVRGDSAAYFCASSETAGYGYTFGSGTRLTVV.

The gene calls are TRBV19 and TRBJ1-2; D may be TRBD1 (5 bases). The germline V gene has CDR1 LNHDA and CDR2 SQIVND (reference sequence). Deletions cut 1 base from V and 2 bases from J, with 8 bases between. The CDR3 spans 14 residues. The CDR3 nucleotides read TGTGCCAGTAGTATAGCGGGGGGAAACTATGGCTACACCTTC. This codes for CASSIAGGNYGYTF.